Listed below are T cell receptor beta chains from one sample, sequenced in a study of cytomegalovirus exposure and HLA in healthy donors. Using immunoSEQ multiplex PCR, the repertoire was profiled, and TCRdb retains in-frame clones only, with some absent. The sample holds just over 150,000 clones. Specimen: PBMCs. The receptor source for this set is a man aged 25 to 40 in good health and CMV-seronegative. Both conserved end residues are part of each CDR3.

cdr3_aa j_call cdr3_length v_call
CASSQELLETQYF TRBJ2-5 13 TRBV14
CASSVRRLAGSTDAQYF TRBJ2-3 17 TRBV9
CASNRDPNTEAFF TRBJ1-1 13 TRBV5-1
CACLGGPSSYEQYF TRBJ2-7 14 TRBV28
CASSTTSWSSYNEQFF TRBJ2-1 16 TRBV4-3
CASSQGDRDTEAFF TRBJ1-1 14 TRBV5-4
CASTKQGTYEQYF - 13 TRBV6-5
CASSLGTSGNTDTQYF TRBJ2-3 16 TRBV5-1
CASSLNRGTGARETQYF TRBJ2-5 17 TRBV28
CASSLSLRGGQPQHF TRBJ1-5 15 TRBV27
CASSRQGGSYNEQFF TRBJ2-1 15 TRBV2
CASSFDFSSGRGDTQYF TRBJ2-3 17 TRBV7-9
CASSPISRDRHNQPQHF TRBJ1-5 17 TRBV5-5
CASTPDRLYGYTF TRBJ1-2 13 TRBV2
CASSIATATNEKLFF TRBJ1-4 15 TRBV19
CASSPKRREVYNEQFF TRBJ2-1 16 TRBV7-9
CASSLSGQGAVYEQYF TRBJ2-7 16 TRBV27
CASDRGQFLYEQYF TRBJ2-7 14 TRBV6-1
CASSLRGGRTEAFF TRBJ1-1 14 TRBV7-9
CASSIGEGSGELFF TRBJ2-2 14 TRBV6-5
CASSPGLAGGETQYF TRBJ2-5 15 TRBV18
CASTGPGGIYNEQFF TRBJ2-1 15 TRBV19
CASSPLTGGATDTQYF TRBJ2-3 16 TRBV7-6
CASSLTRAGYGYTF TRBJ1-2 14 TRBV27
CASTHGQGSNQPQHF TRBJ1-5 15 TRBV19
CASSHLQGAADTQYF TRBJ2-3 15 TRBV5-4
CASSTGYDYEQYF TRBJ2-7 13 TRBV5-1
CASSIDGGYEQYF TRBJ2-7 13 TRBV5-1
CASSFQIQETQYF TRBJ2-5 13 TRBV7-8
CASSHGAGGGQLQPQHF TRBJ1-5 17 TRBV4-2